The TCR beta chain described here comes from a study of blood T cell repertoires in COVID-19. Across the whole study: Samples of COVID-19 (acute and convalescent) were obtained from the United States, Italy and Spain. In each case, the material was cDNA or gDNA derived from T cells, B-cell-depleted T cells, or PBMCs.

Authors' analysis steps: From reference gene primer amplification, estimates of nucleated cell counts were derived. The assay was immunoSEQ multiplex PCR, and TCRdb's table has in-frame clones only and misses some. V and J calls and clone size are given by that table; D and trimming were obtained from the DNA. The sample holds about 88,000 clones, 90% seen once. Seattle patients were enrolled during active infection and followed longitudinally. Trimming removed 7 bases from V and 0 bases from J, with 13 bases in between. The CDR3 is made up of 15 amino acids. Germline V CDR1 and CDR2: LGHDT, YNNKEL (reference sequence).

The source material was peripheral blood. This rearrangement joins TRBV3-1 (or the pseudogene TRBV3-2) to TRBJ1-5; maybe TRBD1 (5 bases). This clonotype was obtained from a man younger than 35 with COVID-19, enrolled during active disease. The CDR3 DNA reads as TGTGCCAGCACCCCTTCGGGGGATAGCAATCAGCCCCAGCATTTT. This encodes CASTPSGDSNQPQHF.